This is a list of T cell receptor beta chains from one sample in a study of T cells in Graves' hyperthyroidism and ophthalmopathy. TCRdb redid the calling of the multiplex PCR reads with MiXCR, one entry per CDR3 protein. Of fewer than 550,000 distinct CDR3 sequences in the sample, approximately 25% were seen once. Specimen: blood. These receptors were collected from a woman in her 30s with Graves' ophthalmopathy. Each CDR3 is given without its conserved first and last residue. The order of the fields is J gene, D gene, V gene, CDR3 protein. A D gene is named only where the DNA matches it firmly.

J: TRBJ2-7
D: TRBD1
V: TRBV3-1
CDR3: ARPTGEYEQY

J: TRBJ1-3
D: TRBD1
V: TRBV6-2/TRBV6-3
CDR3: ASSYAGGPLSSSGNTIY

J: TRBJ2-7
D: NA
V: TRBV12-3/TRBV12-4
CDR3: ASQRGTYEQY

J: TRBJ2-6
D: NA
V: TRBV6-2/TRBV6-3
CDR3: ASSIPQSGANVLT

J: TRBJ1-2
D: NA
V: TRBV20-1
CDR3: SARDLGFFNYGYT

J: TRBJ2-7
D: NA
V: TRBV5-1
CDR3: ASRPGLGTHYEQY

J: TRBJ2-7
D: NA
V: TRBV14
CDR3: ASSQDSGEGLGYEQY

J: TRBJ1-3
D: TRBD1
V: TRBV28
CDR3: ASSSLLEVDRISPGNTIY

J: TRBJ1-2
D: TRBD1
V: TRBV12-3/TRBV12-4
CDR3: ASSPGTGAWGYT

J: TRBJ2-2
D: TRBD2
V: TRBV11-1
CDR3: ASSDSGGRTGELF

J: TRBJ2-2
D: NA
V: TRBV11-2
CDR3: ASSPVVGELF

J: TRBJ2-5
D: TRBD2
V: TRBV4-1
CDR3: ASSQGRAGAGLVETQY

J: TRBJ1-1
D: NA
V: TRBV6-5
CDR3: ASSPDGGSLEAF

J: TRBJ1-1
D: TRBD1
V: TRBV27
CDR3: ASSLAGGVRTGAF

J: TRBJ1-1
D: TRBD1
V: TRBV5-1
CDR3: ASSYIGTENTEAF

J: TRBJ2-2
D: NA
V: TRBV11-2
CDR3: VSSYSGEVGELF